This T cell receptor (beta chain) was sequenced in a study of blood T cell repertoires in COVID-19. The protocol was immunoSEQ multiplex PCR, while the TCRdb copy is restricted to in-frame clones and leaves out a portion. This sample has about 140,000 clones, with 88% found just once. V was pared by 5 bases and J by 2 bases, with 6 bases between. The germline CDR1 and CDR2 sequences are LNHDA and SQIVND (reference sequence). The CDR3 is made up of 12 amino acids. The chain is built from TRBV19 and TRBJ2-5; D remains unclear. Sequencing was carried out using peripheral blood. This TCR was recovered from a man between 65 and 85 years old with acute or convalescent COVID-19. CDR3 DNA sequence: TGTGCCAGTAGTCAGTCGCAAGAGACCCAGTACTTC. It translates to CASSQSQETQYF.